Following are 26 T cell receptor beta chains from one sample sequenced in a study of blood T cells in healthy people across ages. With a J-beta primer mix and a sample-barcoded 5' primer, a second PCR ran roughly 6 to 11 cycles. Each CDR3 protein is one row after TCRdb ran MiXCR on the 5' RACE reads. In the table there are roughly 1 million distinct CDR3 sequences, around 25% of which are singletons. These same records also appear under a second study, on T cells of mothers and their children.

The sequenced material came from blood. The receptors come from a girl aged 2 to 10 in good health.

This chain links TRBV25-1 with TRBJ2-5; the match to TRBD1 covers 8 bases. Germline CDR1 reads MGHDK; CDR2 reads SYGVNS. V trimming: 6 bases; J trimming: 6 bases; junction bases outside the gene matches: 6. The CDR3 spans 13 residues. In DNA form, the CDR3 reads TGTGCCAGCAGGGCAGGGGGCGCGAAGACCCAGTACTTC. This gives the protein CASRAGGAKTQYF.

This clonotype occurred many times. The chain is built from TRBV27 and TRBJ2-7; the D gene is possibly TRBD1 (6 bases). Germline V gene lookup returns CDR1 MNHEY and CDR2 SMNVEV (reference sequence). Trimming shortened V by 8 bases and J by 7 bases, and 15 bases separated the two germline ends. The CDR3 is 12 amino acids. The CDR3 reads CASGQGLGEQYF. Written as DNA, the CDR3 is TGTGCCAGCGGGCAGGGGTTAGGGGAGCAGTACTTC.

This clonotype was seen more than once but under ten times. In DNA, the CDR3 is TGTGCCAGCAGCCCCCGCAGGGACCAAGAGACCCAGTACTTC. This translates into CASSPRRDQETQYF. This chain joins TRBV7-2 and TRBJ2-5, with a possible D match to TRBD1 (5 bases). Trimming took off 5 bases at V and 0 bases at J, with 10 bases between the two ends. Germline CDR1 is SGHTA and CDR2 is FQGNSA. This CDR3 is 14 amino acids long.

The CDR3 DNA reads TGTGCCATCGACAGGGAGATTGGCGGGGAGCTGTTTTTT. As protein: CAIDREIGGELFF. The chain employs TRBV10-3 and TRBJ2-2, with 7 bases lining up with TRBD1. Per the germline V gene, CDR1 is ENHRY and CDR2 is SYGVKD. The trim removed 8 bases at V and 7 bases at J, leaving 7 bases unmatched. The CDR3 contains 13 residues.

This clonotype was seen a few times. The rearrangement joins TRBV20-1 to TRBJ1-3, with D perhaps TRBD1 (6 bases). The CDR3 loop spans 15 amino acids. CDR1 and CDR2 from the germline V gene are DFQATT and SNEGSKA (reference sequence). The V and J ends lost 6 bases and 2 bases respectively, with 17 bases between them. In DNA, the CDR3 is TGCAGTGCACCCCTCGACAGGCCCGCTGGAAACACCATATATTTT. Its protein product is CSAPLDRPAGNTIYF.

The J gene is TRBJ2-5, the V gene TRBV7-2; 8 nucleotides match TRBD1. The CDR3 runs 13 residues. V shed 6 bases, J shed 7 bases, and the junction held 7 bases outside the gene matches. The V gene's germline CDR1 is SGHTA and CDR2 FQGNSA. The CDR3 DNA reads TGTGCCAGCAGAAGTACAGGGGGTAGGACCCAGTACTTC. Amino acids: CASRSTGGRTQYF. The full variable domain, rest sourced from reference TRBV7-2 and TRBJ2-5, is GAGVSQSPSNKVTEKGKDVELRCDPISGHTALYWYRQSLGQGLEFLIYFQGNSAPDKSGLPSDRFSAERTGGSVSTLTIQRTQQEDSAVYLCASRSTGGRTQYFGPGTRLLVL.

The genes are TRBV7-2 and TRBJ1-5, with D possibly TRBD1 on 6 matching bases. The CDR3 totals 14 residues. V was clipped by 2 bases and J by 7 bases, with 12 bases between them. Germline V gene sequence: CDR1 SGHTA, CDR2 FQGNSA. The DNA for the CDR3 is TGTGCCAGCAGCTTATTCAGGGGCGACCAGCCCCAGCATTTT. This sequence encodes CASSLFRGDQPQHF.

This clonotype has only a few counts. J is TRBJ2-1 and V is TRBV28; 12 bases line up with TRBD2. CDR3 size: 15 residues. Trimming cost V 6 bases and J 10 bases; bases outside gene matches: 10. The germline V gene has CDR1 MDHEN and CDR2 SYDVKM. CDR3 DNA sequence: TGTGCCAGCAGAAATCTAGCGGGAGGGGGTGGGGAGCAGTTCTTC. Translation: CASRNLAGGGGEQFF.

J is TRBJ2-3 and V is TRBV28, with D perhaps matching TRBD2 (5 bases). V was pared by 2 bases and J by 4 bases, with 13 bases between. This CDR3 comprises 15 residues. Per germline, CDR1 MDHEN and CDR2 SYDVKM. CDR3 in DNA: TGTGCCAGCAGTTTACCGACCAGCGGACCAGATACGCAGTATTTT. Protein product: CASSLPTSGPDTQYF.

The chain joins TRBV15 to TRBJ2-1; 11 bases line up with TRBD2. The junction had 3 bases not matched to a gene; V was cut back by 3 bases and J by 5 bases. The CDR3 contains 15 residues. Per germline, CDR1 LNHNV and CDR2 YYDKDF (reference sequence). The CDR3 sequence is CATSSGTSGDNEQFF. The DNA of the CDR3 is TGTGCCACCAGCAGTGGGACTAGCGGAGACAATGAGCAGTTCTTC. Together with reference TRBV15 and TRBJ2-1, the CDR3 gives the full variable domain: DAMVIQNPRYQVTQFGKPVTLSCSQTLNHNVMYWYQQKSSQAPKLLFHYYDKDFNNEADTPDNFQSRRPNTSFCFLDIRSPGLGDTAMYLCATSSGTSGDNEQFFGPGTRLTVL.

This clonotype was counted only a few times. The V call is TRBV7-3, the J call TRBJ2-5; 11 bases align to TRBD2. The CDR3 totals 15 residues. With 4 bases clipped from V and 4 bases from J, the junction kept 5 bases outside the gene matches. Germline lookup yields CDR1 SGHTA and CDR2 FQGTGA. CDR3 sequence reads: CASSSLAGGVETQYF. The CDR3, as DNA: TGTGCCAGCAGCTCCCTAGCGGGGGGAGTAGAGACCCAGTACTTC.

In this sample, this clonotype turned up once. V usage is TRBV3-1 and J usage is TRBJ2-3; either TRBD1 or TRBD2 may supply D (5 bases each). There are 19 residues in the CDR3. Deletions cut 2 bases from V and 2 bases from J, with 23 bases between. Germline V gene lookup returns CDR1 LGHDT and CDR2 YNNKEL (reference sequence). The CDR3 DNA sequence: TGTGCCAGCAGCCAAATCCGGGACGGACCTTGGAGTGACACAGATACGCAGTATTTT. This translates into CASSQIRDGPWSDTDTQYF.

This chain uses TRBV7-9 with TRBJ2-5; TRBD2 is a possible D gene (5 bases). The germline gives CDR1 SEHNR, CDR2 FQNEAQ (reference sequence). The CDR3 consists of 14 residues. Trimming pared 0 bases from V and 4 bases from J, leaving 9 bases between. CDR3 protein: CASSLAVGRETQYF. CDR3 in DNA: TGTGCCAGCAGCTTAGCGGTGGGGAGAGAGACCCAGTACTTC.

CDR3 region: CASSPQGYTQYF. The CDR3, as DNA: TGTGCCAGCAGCCCCCAGGGGTATACGCAGTATTTT. The rearrangement links TRBV12-3 or TRBV12-4 to TRBJ2-3, with a possible D match to TRBD1 (6 bases). The CDR3 is 12 amino acids. Trimming shortened V by 6 bases and J by 7 bases, and 11 bases separated the two germline ends.

The gene calls are TRBV27 and TRBJ2-1; 12 bases align to TRBD2. CDR3 length: 15 amino acids. The V gene's germline CDR1 is MNHEY and CDR2 SMNVEV (reference sequence). After removal of 5 bases from V and 8 bases from J, the junction contained 7 bases not matched to a gene. CDR3 sequence: CASSPRTSGIDEQFF. The CDR3 DNA reads as TGTGCCAGCAGTCCACGGACTAGCGGGATCGATGAGCAGTTCTTC.

There are a few counts of this clonotype. CDR3 DNA sequence: TGTGCCAGCAGATCCGACAGGGCAGAGTACAATGAGCAGTTCTTC. Protein product: CASRSDRAEYNEQFF. The chain is built from TRBV6-2 or TRBV6-3 and TRBJ2-5; 7 bases fit TRBD1. The last part of the DNA fits TRBJ2-1 better; the J call may be wrong. The CDR3 runs 15 residues. The germline V gene encodes CDR1 MNHEY and CDR2 SVGEGT.

The J gene is TRBJ2-5, the V gene TRBV9; D possibly corresponds to TRBD2 (5 bases). The V and J ends lost 6 bases and 5 bases respectively, with 11 bases between them. In germline, CDR1 is SGDLS, CDR2 YYNGEE. The CDR3 covers 12 residues. The DNA for the CDR3 is TGTGCCAGCACCGGACTTGATGAGACCCAGTACTTC. Its protein is CASTGLDETQYF.

The rearrangement links TRBV27 to TRBJ2-1; unclear D gene. V lost 10 bases to trimming and J lost 0 bases, with 19 bases between them. Germline-derived CDR1 and CDR2 are MNHEY and SMNVEV (reference sequence). This CDR3 has 16 residues. The CDR3 reads CATTIKVGYSYNEQFF. Written as DNA, the CDR3 is TGTGCCACCACGATTAAAGTAGGTTACTCCTACAATGAGCAGTTCTTC.

This clonotype came up a few times. The rearrangement links TRBV7-3 to TRBJ2-2, with a weak D call TRBD2 (5 bases). This CDR3 is 13 amino acids long. The germline V gene encodes CDR1 SGHTA and CDR2 FQGTGA. Trimming removed 7 bases from V and 6 bases from J, with 12 bases in between. CDR3 residues: CASTPGFAGELFF. The DNA for the CDR3 is TGTGCCAGCACCCCGGGGTTTGCCGGGGAGCTGTTTTTT. Looking up the rest from reference TRBV7-3 and TRBJ2-2 gives the full variable domain: GAGVSQTPSNKVTEKGKYVELRCDPISGHTALYWYRQSLGQGPEFLIYFQGTGAADDSGLPNDRFFAVRPEGSVSTLKIQRTERGDSAVYLCASTPGFAGELFFGEGSRLTVL.

The chain employs TRBV11-2 and TRBJ2-1; a possible D gene is TRBD2 (6 bases). Germline V gives CDR1 SGHAT, CDR2 FQNNGV. The length of the CDR3 is 13 residues. V shed 5 bases and J shed 6 bases, with 11 bases lying between them. In DNA, the CDR3 is TGTGCCAGCAGCCCTGCGGGGAGCAATGAGCAGTTCTTC. It is translated as CASSPAGSNEQFF.

The rearrangement joins TRBV5-6 to TRBJ2-7; TRBD2 might be the D (5 bases). Per germline, CDR1 SGHDT and CDR2 YYEEEE. V lost 7 bases, J lost 0 bases, and 11 bases lay in between. This CDR3 comprises 13 residues. The CDR3 bases are TGTGCCAGCCAAACGGGGAGCTCCTACGAGCAGTACTTC. Encoded protein: CASQTGSSYEQYF.

The chain uses TRBV9 and TRBJ1-4; the D is unclear. Germline V gives CDR1 SGDLS, CDR2 YYNGEE. The CDR3 is made up of 14 amino acids. Between the trimmed V and J ends, which lost 3 bases and 0 bases, there was a span of 6 bases. The CDR3 sequence is CASSARATNEKLFF. The CDR3 coding sequence is TGTGCCAGCAGCGCCCGGGCAACTAATGAAAAACTGTTTTTT.

The rearrangement joins TRBV4-2 to TRBJ2-5; 9 bases match TRBD2. Judging by the DNA end, TRBJ2-7 fits better; the J call may be wrong. Germline V gene lookup returns CDR1 LGHNA and CDR2 YNFKEQ. CDR3 length equals 17 residues. The chain's CDR3 is CASSQEGLAGFSYEQYF. The CDR3 DNA follows: TGTGCCAGCAGCCAAGAGGGGCTAGCGGGGTTTTCCTACGAGCAGTACTTC.

This chain links TRBV7-9 with TRBJ2-3; 9 positions match TRBD1. Germline CDR1 SEHNR, CDR2 FQNEAQ (reference sequence). The CDR3 has 17 residues. V was clipped by 5 bases and J by 6 bases; unmatched bases: 15. This CDR3 reads CASSEEYGTGIFDTQYF. The CDR3 bases are TGTGCCAGCAGCGAGGAGTATGGGACAGGGATTTTCGATACGCAGTATTTT.

The chain links TRBV7-9 to TRBJ2-5; D gene uncertain. The length of the CDR3 is 15 residues. The germline V and J ends were trimmed by 3 bases and 2 bases, with 13 bases remaining between them. The V gene's germline CDR1 is SEHNR and CDR2 FQNEAQ (reference sequence). The CDR3 spells CASSFIETPQETQYF. CDR3 coding DNA: TGTGCCAGCAGCTTCATTGAGACCCCACAAGAGACCCAGTACTTC.

The V gene is TRBV11-2, the J gene TRBJ2-7; 10 bases match TRBD1. The CDR3 extends over 16 amino acids. From germline, CDR1 is SGHAT and CDR2 FQNNGV. The junction had 7 bases not matched to a gene; V was cut back by 2 bases and J by 3 bases. The CDR3 sequence: CASSLWGGTGVYEQYF. In nucleotides, the CDR3 is TGTGCCAGCAGCTTATGGGGAGGGACAGGGGTCTACGAGCAGTACTTC.